These 10 T cell receptor beta chains share one sample of origin, sequenced in a study of shared clonotypes between healthy human individuals. In the naive CD8 group, cells lacked CD45RO and were positively selected for CCR7, so terminally differentiated effector memory CD45RA+ cells were left out. Sequencing was performed with immunoSEQ multiplex PCR; in TCRdb, only in-frame clones are kept and a portion is missing. The table lists about 800,000 clones, 95% to 97% of them singletons. Sequenced: naive CD8+ T cells sorted from blood. The source is a man aged 25 to 45 in good health.

The CDR3 reads CASSLDGRGLTSSYEQYF. CDR3 nucleotide sequence: TGTGCCAGCAGCTTAGACGGCAGGGGGCTTACTAGCTCCTACGAGCAGTACTTC. J is TRBJ2-7 and V is TRBV7-6, with 8 bases matching TRBD1. The CDR3 consists of 18 residues. Germline values: CDR1 SGHVS, CDR2 FNYEAQ. V was pared by 1 base and J by 0 bases, with 11 bases of the junction left unmatched. The complete variable domain, with remaining parts taken from reference TRBV7-6 and TRBJ2-7, reads GAGVSQSPRYKVTKRGQDVALRCDPISGHVSLYWYRQALGQGPEFLTYFNYEAQQDKSGLPNDRFSAERPEGSISTLTIQRTEQRDSAMYRCASSLDGRGLTSSYEQYFGPGTRLTVT.

The chain recombines TRBV27 with TRBJ2-7, with a weak D call TRBD1 (6 bases). The CDR3 loop spans 14 amino acids. In germline, CDR1 is MNHEY, CDR2 SMNVEV (reference sequence). With 2 bases removed from V and 6 bases from J, the gap between germline ends came to 14 bases. For the CDR3, the DNA is TGTGCCAGCAGTTTACTCCCCAGCAGGGGCGAGCAGTACTTC. Translating it yields CASSLLPSRGEQYF.

The chain links TRBV9 to TRBJ2-7, with TRBD2 matching 10 bases. V shed 4 bases, J shed 5 bases, and the junction held 12 bases outside the gene matches. From germline, CDR1 is SGDLS and CDR2 YYNGEE. There are 16 residues in the CDR3. This CDR3 is CASSSRGLAEMDEQYF. The CDR3 DNA reads as TGTGCCAGCAGCTCCAGAGGACTAGCGGAGATGGACGAGCAGTACTTC.

This chain joins TRBV29-1 and TRBJ1-4; weak D call: TRBD1 (5 bases). Germline V gene data show CDR1 as SQVTM and CDR2 as ANQGSEA. This CDR3 contains 16 residues. The V end lost 7 bases, the J end lost 0 bases, and 18 bases lay between the germline ends. CDR3 nucleotide sequence: TGCAGCGGGATGGGACGGACGGGGGCAACTAATGAAAAACTGTTTTTT. This encodes CSGMGRTGATNEKLFF.

The genes are TRBV4-1 and TRBJ2-7; D is possibly TRBD1 or TRBD2 (5 bases each). V was pared by 0 bases and J by 2 bases, with 14 bases between. CDR1 is MGHRA, CDR2 YSYEKL, per germline. This CDR3 region has 16 residues. The CDR3 spells CASSQESGQPAYEQYF. The CDR3 DNA reads as TGCGCCAGCAGCCAAGAATCGGGGCAGCCTGCCTACGAGCAGTACTTC.

The chain carries TRBV9 and TRBJ1-4; D call uncertain. V was cut by 3 bases and J by 3 bases, with 12 bases left in between. Germline CDR1 is SGDLS and CDR2 is YYNGEE. The CDR3 has 15 amino acids. The CDR3 DNA is TGTGCCAGCAGCGCATCGACAAAAGCTAATGAAAAACTGTTTTTT. It translates to CASSASTKANEKLFF.

The chain recombines TRBV27 with TRBJ2-3; 8 bases agree with TRBD2. This CDR3 has 15 residues. The V and J ends lost 3 bases and 9 bases, in that order; junction bases with no gene match: 11. Germline-derived CDR1 and CDR2 are MNHEY and SMNVEV (reference sequence). This CDR3 reads CASSFIGAGEKTQYF. The CDR3 DNA sequence: TGTGCCAGCAGTTTTATAGGAGCGGGAGAAAAAACGCAGTATTTT.

This clone has only a few counts. The chain uses TRBV28 and TRBJ2-7, with 9 nucleotides matching TRBD2. Trimming cost V 5 bases and J 6 bases; bases outside gene matches: 14. Germline V gene sequence: CDR1 MDHEN, CDR2 SYDVKM. CDR3 length: 16 residues. As DNA, the CDR3 is TGTGCCAGCAGTAGCCCTCGGGTAGCGGGAGTCCGCGAGCAGTACTTC. Translation: CASSSPRVAGVREQYF.

The chain combines TRBV6-6 with TRBJ2-1; 10 nucleotides line up with TRBD1. CDR1 and CDR2 from the germline V gene are MNHNY and SVGAGI (reference sequence). V gave up 2 bases and J gave up 7 bases; unmatched junction bases: 8. This CDR3 is built from 16 residues. CDR3 residues: CASSYNVDRGWNEQFF. The DNA for the CDR3 is TGTGCCAGCAGTTACAATGTGGACAGGGGGTGGAATGAGCAGTTCTTC.

J is TRBJ2-7 and V is TRBV13; 9 nucleotides align to TRBD2. The CDR3 is 16 amino acids. Per germline, CDR1 PRHDT and CDR2 FYEKMQ (reference sequence). The trim removed 5 bases at V and 5 bases at J, leaving 13 bases unmatched. In DNA, the CDR3 is TGTGCCAGCAGCCTACCCCCCGGGACTAGCAACCACGAGCAGTACTTC. Translation gives CASSLPPGTSNHEQYF.